The T cell receptor beta chain under discussion was sequenced for a study of post-analysis software for immune sequencing data. Turning to the study itself: Multiple sclerosis in the patients followed relapsing-remitting, secondary progressive and progressive-relapsing courses.

Unique molecular identifiers were built into the TCR beta cDNA libraries. MiXCR, applied by TCRdb to the PCR reads, yields one record per CDR3 protein. Among roughly 580,000 distinct CDR3 sequences listed, about 40% were seen once. V was clipped by 1 base and J by 0 bases, with 10 bases between them. This CDR3 region has 15 residues. About this clonotype: The antigen remains unidentified.

General study results and limits: F measure grouped same-batch samples tightly together. Compared with controls, patients had more of roughly five TRBV segments, including TRBV5-6, TRBV5-1 and TRBV20-1.

This chain links TRBV12-3 or TRBV12-4 with TRBJ2-7; D may be TRBD1 (6 bases). Specimen: blood. The receptor comes from a girl aged 10 to 17 with multiple sclerosis. CDR3 region: CASSLDGQLSYEQYF. The CDR3 nucleotides read TGTGCCAGCAGTTTAGATGGACAGCTCTCCTACGAGCAGTACTTC.